This T cell receptor beta chain was profiled in a study of blood T cell repertoires in COVID-19 (dated by TCRdb to the early 2020s). A note on the overall study: Samples from collaborators originated in the United States, Italy and Spain and spanned both the acute and convalescent phases of COVID-19. Sample metadata almost always included a de-identified subject ID, COVID-19 status, age in years and sex. The prospective study material was composed of cDNA or gDNA derived from T cells, B-cell-depleted T cells, or PBMCs. The repertoires were made available in a free public database intended to serve as a resource for research on the immune response to SARS-CoV-2. Samples were obtained from the ongoing ImmuneRACE study (first 160 participants) and from approximately 1,200 subjects provided by 6 global collaborators. Where HLA class I and class II types were available, the types were taken from metadata supplied by the sample provider, not from assay-based typing. Subjects who had been exposed to COVID-19, were actively infected with it, or had recovered from it provided the deeply sampled blood TCRbeta repertoires that made up the dataset.

Collaborating institutions collected whole blood in K2EDTA tubes following their own protocols. For TCRbeta analysis, collaborators shipped samples as frozen whole blood, isolated PBMCs, or DNA extracted from either of those sample types. Worth noting for this clone: Its antigen is not yet known. Base quality data are lacking; no much larger clone is found one base away.

TCRbeta CDR3 regions were amplified from genomic DNA by means of the immunoSEQ Assay, a bias-controlled multiplex PCR. Processing in the source paper ran as follows. Within the assay, amplification of reference gene primers was used to estimate how many nucleated cells each sample contained. To quantify the absolute abundance of each unique TCRbeta CDR3 rearrangement, sequence reads were collapsed and filtered. Productive Simpson clonality was computed per sample as the square root of Simpson's diversity index over productive rearrangements. Here the immuneACCESS table is served through TCRdb, limited to in-frame sequences with V and J called. Missing clones are a known gap in these copies; in checked studies unresolved V genes cover under half, and the rest lacks a known reason. The V and J calls and clone size come from that table; D and trimming were worked out from the DNA. This sample is represented by about 160,000 clones; 85% to 95% of them were singletons. The top ten clones comprise about 5% of the sample.

The CDR3 covers 15 residues, taking in both the cysteine and the phenylalanine. The CDR3 DNA has 45 bases and is translated from base 1. The germline V gene (reference sequence) yields LNHDA for CDR1 and SQIVND for CDR2. V gives up 1 base and J gives up 4 bases, and the segment between their germline ends measures 13 bases. Overall study outcomes, separate from this receptor: The quantity of clinical and demographic metadata differed by source and by participant and was supplied without curation.

The rearrangement combines TRBV19 with TRBJ1-1; TRBD1 could be the D gene, as 5 bases match. Sequenced sample: peripheral blood. This TCR derives from a woman between 50 and 59 years old with acute or convalescent COVID-19. The sequence in DNA is TGTGCCAGTAGTATAGGCTTCTTGGGGGGCACTGAAGCTTTCTTT. Its protein is CASSIGFLGGTEAFF.